This T cell receptor (beta chain) was sequenced for a study of CD4 and CD8 cells across lung adenocarcinoma regions. TCRdb used MiXCR to reprocess the PCR reads, holding one entry per CDR3 protein. The sample contains about 3,400 distinct CDR3 sequences, approximately 53% of which appear only once. Localized lung adenocarcinoma, a non-small cell lung cancer, affected the donors. Turning to this clonotype: The germline gene is not matched at one end of the junction; a read error may be the cause.

The length of the CDR3 is 15 residues. Germline assignment: CDR1 MGHRA and CDR2 YSYEKL. This sequence joins TRBV4-1 and TRBJ2-3; 9 bases are shared with TRBD2. The sequence derives from a female donor with lung adenocarcinoma. The CD4 and CD8 labels of this study may be unreliable. The sample consisted of CD4+ T cells from the center of a lung tumor. The CDR3 loop reads CASSRGGGHRDTQYF. The CDR3, as DNA: TGCGCCAGCAGCCGCGGGGGGGGGCACAGAGATACCCAGTATTTC.